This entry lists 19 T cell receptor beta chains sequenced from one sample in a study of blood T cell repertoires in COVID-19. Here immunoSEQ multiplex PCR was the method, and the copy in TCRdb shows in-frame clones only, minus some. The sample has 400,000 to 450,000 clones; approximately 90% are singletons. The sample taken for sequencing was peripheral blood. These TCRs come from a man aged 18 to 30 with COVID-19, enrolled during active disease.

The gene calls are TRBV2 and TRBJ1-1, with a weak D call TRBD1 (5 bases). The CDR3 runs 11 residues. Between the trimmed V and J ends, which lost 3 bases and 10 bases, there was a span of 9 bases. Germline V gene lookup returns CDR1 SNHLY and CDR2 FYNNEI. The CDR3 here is CASSDVGGAFF. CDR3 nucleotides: TGTGCCAGCAGTGACGTGGGGGGAGCTTTCTTT.

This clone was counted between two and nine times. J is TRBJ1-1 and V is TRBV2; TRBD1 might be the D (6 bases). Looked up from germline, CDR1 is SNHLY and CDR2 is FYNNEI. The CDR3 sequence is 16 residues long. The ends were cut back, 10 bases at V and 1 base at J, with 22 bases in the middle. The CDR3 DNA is TGTGCCACCCGAGACAGGAGATCTGTGGCGAACACTGAAGCTTTCTTT. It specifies CATRDRRSVANTEAFF.

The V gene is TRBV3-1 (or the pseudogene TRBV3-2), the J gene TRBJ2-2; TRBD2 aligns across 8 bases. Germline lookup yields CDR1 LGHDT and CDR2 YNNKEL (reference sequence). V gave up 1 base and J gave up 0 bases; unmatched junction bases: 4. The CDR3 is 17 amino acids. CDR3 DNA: TGTGCCAGCAGCCAAGGAGCGGGGGTGCCGAACACCGGGGAGCTGTTTTTT. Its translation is CASSQGAGVPNTGELFF.

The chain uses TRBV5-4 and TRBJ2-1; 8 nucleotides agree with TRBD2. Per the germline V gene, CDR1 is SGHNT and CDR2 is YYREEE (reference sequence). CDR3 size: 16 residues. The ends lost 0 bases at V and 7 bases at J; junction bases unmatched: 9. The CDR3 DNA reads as TGTGCCAGCAGCTTGGCCGGAGCGGGAGAAAGGAATGAGCAGTTCTTC. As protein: CASSLAGAGERNEQFF.

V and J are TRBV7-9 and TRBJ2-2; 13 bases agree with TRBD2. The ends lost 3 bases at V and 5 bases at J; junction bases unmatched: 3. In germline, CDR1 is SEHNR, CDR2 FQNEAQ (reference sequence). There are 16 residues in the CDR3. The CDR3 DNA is TGTGCCAGCAGCTTGACTAGCGGGGGGTATACCGGGGAGCTGTTTTTT. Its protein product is CASSLTSGGYTGELFF.

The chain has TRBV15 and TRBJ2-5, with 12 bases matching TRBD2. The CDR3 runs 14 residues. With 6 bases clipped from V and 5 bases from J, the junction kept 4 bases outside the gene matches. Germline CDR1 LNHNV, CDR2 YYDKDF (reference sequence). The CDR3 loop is CATRASGGAETQYF. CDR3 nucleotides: TGTGCCACCAGGGCTAGCGGGGGGGCGGAGACCCAGTACTTC.

CDR3 DNA: TGTGCCAGCTCACCACAGCTTGCGGGGGGGCTGAACACTGAAGCTTTCTTT. Protein product: CASSPQLAGGLNTEAFF. V is TRBV18 and J is TRBJ1-1; TRBD1 might be the D (6 bases). The CDR3 sequence is 17 residues long. Germline CDR1 and CDR2: KGHSH and LQKENI. V was pared by 1 base and J by 0 bases, with 15 bases between. Filled out from reference TRBV18 and TRBJ1-1, the complete variable domain reads NAGVMQNPRHLVRRRGQEARLRCSPMKGHSHVYWYRQLPEEGLKFMVYLQKENIIDESGMPKERFSAEFPKEGPSILRIQQVVRGDSAAYFCASSPQLAGGLNTEAFFGQGTRLTVV.

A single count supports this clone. This CDR3 is CASSRDRGMNTEAFF. The CDR3 DNA follows: TGTGCCAGCAGTAGGGACAGGGGCATGAACACTGAAGCTTTCTTT. This chain joins TRBV6-4 and TRBJ1-1, with 10 bases fitting TRBD1. Germline values: CDR1 MRHNA, CDR2 SNTAGT. Losses at the gene ends were 5 bases for V and 0 bases for J; bases not matched to a gene: 3. CDR3 size: 15 residues.

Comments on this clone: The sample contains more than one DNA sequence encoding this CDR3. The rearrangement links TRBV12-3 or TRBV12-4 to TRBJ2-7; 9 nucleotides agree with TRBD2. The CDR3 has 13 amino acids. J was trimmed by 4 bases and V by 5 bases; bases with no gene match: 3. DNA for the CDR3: TGTGCCAGCAGTAGAGCGGGAGGATACGAGCAGTACTTC. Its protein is CASSRAGGYEQYF.

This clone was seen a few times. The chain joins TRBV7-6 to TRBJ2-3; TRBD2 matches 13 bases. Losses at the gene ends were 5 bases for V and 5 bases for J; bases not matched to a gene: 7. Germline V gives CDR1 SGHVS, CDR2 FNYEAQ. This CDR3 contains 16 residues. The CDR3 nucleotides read TGTGCCAGCAGCCCCCAACTAGCGGGGGGGGGAGATACGCAGTATTTT. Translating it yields CASSPQLAGGGDTQYF.

CDR3 amino acids: CASSLAGVIVAFF. The CDR3 nucleotides are TGTGCCAGCAGTTTAGCGGGAGTGATTGTAGCTTTCTTT. The J gene is TRBJ1-1, the V gene TRBV12-3 or TRBV12-4; no clear D gene. Deletions cut 0 bases from V and 10 bases from J, with 12 bases between. This CDR3 is built from 13 residues.

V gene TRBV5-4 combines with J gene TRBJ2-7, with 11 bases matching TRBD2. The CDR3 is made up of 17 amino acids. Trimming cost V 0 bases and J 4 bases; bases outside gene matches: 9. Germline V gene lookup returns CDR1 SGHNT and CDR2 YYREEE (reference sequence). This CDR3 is CASSLVSEPSGRYEQYF. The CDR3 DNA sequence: TGTGCCAGCAGCTTGGTCTCGGAGCCTAGCGGGAGGTACGAGCAGTACTTC.

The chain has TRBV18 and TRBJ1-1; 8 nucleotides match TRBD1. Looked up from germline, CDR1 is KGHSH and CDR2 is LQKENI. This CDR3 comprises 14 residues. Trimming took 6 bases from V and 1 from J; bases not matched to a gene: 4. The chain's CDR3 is CASSSTGENTEAFF. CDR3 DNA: TGTGCCAGCTCCTCGACAGGGGAGAACACTGAAGCTTTCTTT.

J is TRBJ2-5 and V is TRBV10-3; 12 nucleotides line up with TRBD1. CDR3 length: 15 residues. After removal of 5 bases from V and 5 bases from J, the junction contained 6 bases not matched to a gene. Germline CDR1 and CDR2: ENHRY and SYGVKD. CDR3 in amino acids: CAISSPGQGAETQYF. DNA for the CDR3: TGTGCCATCAGTTCCCCGGGACAGGGGGCGGAGACCCAGTACTTC.

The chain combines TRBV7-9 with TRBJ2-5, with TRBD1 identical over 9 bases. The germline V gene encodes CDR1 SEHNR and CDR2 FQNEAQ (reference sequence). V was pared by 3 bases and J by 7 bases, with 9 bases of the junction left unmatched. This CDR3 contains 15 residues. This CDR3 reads CASSFDRGAHGTQYF. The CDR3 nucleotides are TGTGCCAGCAGCTTCGACAGGGGGGCCCATGGGACCCAGTACTTC.

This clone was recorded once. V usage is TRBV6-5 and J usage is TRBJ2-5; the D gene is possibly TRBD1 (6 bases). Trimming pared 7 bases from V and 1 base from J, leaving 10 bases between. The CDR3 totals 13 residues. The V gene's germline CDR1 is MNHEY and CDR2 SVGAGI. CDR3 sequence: CASMGHSQETQYF. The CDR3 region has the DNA TGTGCCAGCATGGGACATTCCCAAGAGACCCAGTACTTC.

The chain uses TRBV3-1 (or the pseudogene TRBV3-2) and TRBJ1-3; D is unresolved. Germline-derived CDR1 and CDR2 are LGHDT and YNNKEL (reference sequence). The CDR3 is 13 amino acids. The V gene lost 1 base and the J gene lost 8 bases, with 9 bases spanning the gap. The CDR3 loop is CASSQARGYTIYF. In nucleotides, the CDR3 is TGTGCCAGCAGCCAAGCACGGGGTTACACCATATATTTT.

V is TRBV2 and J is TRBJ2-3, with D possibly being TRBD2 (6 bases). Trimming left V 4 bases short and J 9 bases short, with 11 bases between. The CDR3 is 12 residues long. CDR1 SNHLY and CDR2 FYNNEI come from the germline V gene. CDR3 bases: TGTGCCAGCAGTGGTCCAGGAGGGACGCAGTATTTT. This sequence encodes CASSGPGGTQYF. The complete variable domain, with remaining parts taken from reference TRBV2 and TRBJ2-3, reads EPEVTQTPSHQVTQMGQEVILRCVPISNHLYFYWYRQILGQKVEFLVSFYNNEISEKSEIFDDQFSVERPDGSNFTLKIRSTKLEDSAMYFCASSGPGGTQYFGPGTRLTVL.

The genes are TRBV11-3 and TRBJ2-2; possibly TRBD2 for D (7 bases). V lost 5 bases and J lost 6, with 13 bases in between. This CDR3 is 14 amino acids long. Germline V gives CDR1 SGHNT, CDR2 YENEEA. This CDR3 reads CASSLGGPPGELFF. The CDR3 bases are TGTGCCAGCAGCCTCGGGGGGCCGCCCGGGGAGCTGTTTTTT.